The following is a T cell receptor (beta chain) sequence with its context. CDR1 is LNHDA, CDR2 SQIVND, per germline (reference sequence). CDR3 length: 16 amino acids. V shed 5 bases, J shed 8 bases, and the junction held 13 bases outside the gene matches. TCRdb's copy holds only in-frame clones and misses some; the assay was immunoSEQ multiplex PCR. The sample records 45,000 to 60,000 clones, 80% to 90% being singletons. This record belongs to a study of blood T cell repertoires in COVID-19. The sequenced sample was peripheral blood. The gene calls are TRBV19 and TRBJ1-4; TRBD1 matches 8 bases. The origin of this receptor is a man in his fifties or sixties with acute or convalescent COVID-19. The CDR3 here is CASSSPGGQVAEKLFF. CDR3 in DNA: TGTGCCAGTAGTTCCCCTGGGGGACAGGTGGCCGAAAAACTGTTTTTT. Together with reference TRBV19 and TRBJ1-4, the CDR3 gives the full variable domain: DGGITQSPKYLFRKEGQNVTLSCEQNLNHDAMYWYRQDPGQGLRLIYYSQIVNDFQKGDIAEGYSVSREKKESFPLTVTSAQKNPTAFYLCASSSPGGQVAEKLFFGSGTQLSVL.